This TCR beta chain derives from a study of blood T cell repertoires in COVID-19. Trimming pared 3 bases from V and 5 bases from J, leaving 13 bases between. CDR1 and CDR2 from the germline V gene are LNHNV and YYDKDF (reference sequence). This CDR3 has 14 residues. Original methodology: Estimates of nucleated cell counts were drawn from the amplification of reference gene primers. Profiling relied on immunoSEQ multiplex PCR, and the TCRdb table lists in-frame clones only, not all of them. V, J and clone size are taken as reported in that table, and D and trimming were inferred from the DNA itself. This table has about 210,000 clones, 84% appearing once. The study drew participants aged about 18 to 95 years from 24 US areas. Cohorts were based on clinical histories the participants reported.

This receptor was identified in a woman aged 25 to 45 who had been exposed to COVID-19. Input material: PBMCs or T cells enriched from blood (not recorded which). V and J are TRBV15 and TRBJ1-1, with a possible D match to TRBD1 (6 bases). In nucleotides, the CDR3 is TGTGCCACCAGCAGTGGAGGGGGGGTTACTGAAGCTTTCTTT. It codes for CATSSGGGVTEAFF.